This T cell receptor (beta chain) was recorded in a study of cytomegalovirus exposure and HLA in healthy donors. CDR1 is SGHVS, CDR2 FNYEAQ, per germline. The CDR3 extends over 11 amino acids. V dropped 8 bases and J dropped 6; count of bases not matched to a gene: 3. The primer mix had 60 Vbeta and 13 Jbeta primers. Assay: immunoSEQ multiplex PCR; the TCRdb copy retains only in-frame clones and omits some. The table records 150,000 to 200,000 clones, 70% to 80% of them present only once. Details on this clone: The antigen is not known.

Donors counted as nominally healthy when sampled, yet unrecorded immune exposures were likely. Study observations and caveats: Later, an analysis found that common viral pathogens appeared to be linked with several of the most significant clusters.

This rearrangement joins TRBV7-6 to TRBJ2-7, with TRBD1 matching over 8 bases. This receptor was obtained from a woman aged 30 to 39 in good health and CMV-seropositive. Specimen: PBMCs. The CDR3 region has the DNA TGTGCCAGCCAGGGGGCTGGCGAGCAGTACTTC. Residues: CASQGAGEQYF.